Following are 10 T cell receptor beta chains from one sample sequenced in a study of blood T cells in healthy people across ages. Using a J-beta primer mix together with a sample-barcoded 5' primer, a second PCR was run for roughly 7 to 12 cycles. TCRdb used MiXCR to reprocess the 5' RACE reads, holding one entry per CDR3 protein. The table lists over a million distinct CDR3 sequences, 42% of them singletons. Sequencing was performed on blood. These receptors were obtained from a woman under 30 in good health.

The chain is built from TRBV4-1 and TRBJ2-3, with TRBD2 matching over 7 bases. CDR3 length: 18 residues. The V and J ends lost 3 bases and 0 bases, in that order; junction bases with no gene match: 12. Per the germline V gene, CDR1 is MGHRA and CDR2 is YSYEKL. CDR3 sequence (DNA): TGCGCCAGCAGCCATTTAAAGGGAGGGACCGGCAGCACAGATACGCAGTATTTT. Its protein is CASSHLKGGTGSTDTQYF.

This chain links TRBV24-1 with TRBJ2-1; 10 bases map to TRBD2. The CDR3 has 17 residues. V lost 2 bases, J lost 2 bases, and 5 bases stayed unmatched. Looked up from germline, CDR1 is KGHDR and CDR2 is SFDVKD. CDR3 bases: TGTGCCACCAGTGATTCTAGCGGGGGAACTGCCTACAATGAGCAGTTCTTC. It specifies CATSDSSGGTAYNEQFF.

At least ten counts were recorded for this clonotype. This chain uses TRBV20-1 with TRBJ1-1; D not resolved. The germline V gene encodes CDR1 DFQATT and CDR2 SNEGSKA (reference sequence). Trimming shortened V by 1 base and J by 1 base, and 10 bases separated the two germline ends. The CDR3 is 14 amino acids. The CDR3 bases are TGCAGTGCTAGAGTTGGAGGCCCGAACACTGAAGCTTTCTTT. Translation gives CSARVGGPNTEAFF.

This clonotype has more than one count but fewer than ten. The CDR3, as DNA: TGTGCCACCACCCAGACAGGGGGCGAGACCCAGTACTTC. It translates to CATTQTGGETQYF. The chain carries TRBV12-3 or TRBV12-4 and TRBJ2-5; TRBD1 matches 10 bases. V was pared by 10 bases and J by 5 bases, with 7 bases of the junction left unmatched. This CDR3 is built from 13 residues.

The table lists this clonotype with a few counts. The CDR3 loop is CASSYGGARNQPQHF. The CDR3, as DNA: TGTGCCAGCAGTTACGGGGGTGCCCGTAATCAGCCCCAGCATTTT. V usage is TRBV6-5 and J usage is TRBJ1-5, with a tentative D call TRBD1 (5 bases). The CDR3 runs 15 residues. Per the germline V gene, CDR1 is MNHEY and CDR2 is SVGAGI. With 2 bases removed from V and 4 bases from J, the gap between germline ends came to 12 bases.

The J gene is TRBJ1-4, the V gene TRBV9; D might be TRBD1 (6 bases). The CDR3 has 15 amino acids. CDR1 is SGDLS and CDR2 is YYNGEE in the germline V gene. Trimming shortened V by 3 bases and J by 3 bases, and 12 bases separated the two germline ends. CDR3 DNA sequence: TGTGCCAGCAGCGCCGGACAGATACCTAATGAAAAACTGTTTTTT. This encodes CASSAGQIPNEKLFF. The entire variable domain, with the rest obtained from reference TRBV9 and TRBJ1-4, is as follows: DSGVTQTPKHLITATGQRVTLRCSPRSGDLSVYWYQQSLDQGLQFLIQYYNGEERAKGNILERFSAQQFPDLHSELNLSSLELGDSALYFCASSAGQIPNEKLFFGSGTQLSVL.

About this clonotype itself: The junction and the germline gene differ at one end; a read error may be behind it. This chain links TRBV5-1 with TRBJ1-1; no definite D call. CDR3 length equals 15 residues. Germline values: CDR1 SGHRS, CDR2 YFSETQ. CDR3 protein: CASSLAAEVNTEAFF. In DNA form, the CDR3 reads TGCGCCAGCAGTTTGGCCGCAGAGGTGAACACTGAAGCTTTCTTT.

In regard to this clonotype: Sequence at one end of the junction differs from germline and may be a read error. The chain couples TRBV29-1 to TRBJ1-1; tentative D call: TRBD1 (5 bases). The CDR3 totals 12 residues. CDR1 SQVTM and CDR2 ANQGSEA come from the germline V gene. The CDR3 bases are TGCAGCGTTGGACAGTGGGGCACTGGAGCTTTCTTT. It encodes CSVGQWGTGAFF.

The V gene is TRBV18, the J gene TRBJ2-4; 10 bases are a match to TRBD1. Gene TRBJ2-7 matches the end of the DNA better, so the J call may be wrong. The germline V gene encodes CDR1 KGHSH and CDR2 LQKENI. The CDR3 loop spans 16 amino acids. The CDR3 region has the DNA TGTGCCAGCTCACCACCGGAGGGACAGGGGAGTTACGAGCAGTACTTC. It encodes CASSPPEGQGSYEQYF.

This sequence joins TRBV6-6 and TRBJ1-5, with TRBD1 matching over 12 bases. Trimming removed 0 bases from V and 10 bases from J; junction bases left unmatched: 7. The V gene's germline CDR1 is MNHNY and CDR2 SVGAGI (reference sequence). This CDR3 comprises 16 residues. CDR3 nucleotides: TGTGCCAGCAGTTACTCGGGTGGGACAGGGGGCCTCCCCCAGCATTTT. Translated, it gives CASSYSGGTGGLPQHF.